Presented here are 20 T cell receptor beta chains from one specimen sequenced in a study of T cell responses to AZD1222 COVID-19 vaccine. Generated by immunoSEQ multiplex PCR, the TCRdb table keeps only in-frame clones and is missing some. The sample contains 65,000 to 95,000 clones, roughly 85% of which appear only once. The input for sequencing was peripheral blood, taken on day 0 of AZD1222 vaccination. The receptors were sampled from an adult in good health.

Only a few counts were recorded for this clone. The chain combines TRBV28 with TRBJ1-1, with TRBD1 identical over 10 bases. Germline V gene sequence: CDR1 MDHEN, CDR2 SYDVKM. The CDR3 is 17 amino acids. V lost 7 bases to trimming and J lost 3 bases; unmatched junction nucleotides: 14. CDR3 sequence reads: CASTAGTGELMDTEAFF. In DNA, the CDR3 is TGTGCCAGCACCGCCGGGACAGGGGAATTAATGGACACTGAAGCTTTCTTT.

The chain uses TRBV6-5 and TRBJ1-1; no definite D call. V was trimmed by 7 bases and J by 0 bases, leaving 15 bases between them. The CDR3 consists of 15 residues. Germline CDR1 and CDR2: MNHEY and SVGAGI. The CDR3 region has the DNA TGTGCCAGCACTGTTATTAGACAAATGAACACTGAAGCTTTCTTT. Its protein is CASTVIRQMNTEAFF.

This chain connects TRBV10-2 to TRBJ1-2; D remains ambiguous. The CDR3 runs to 14 residues. From germline, CDR1 is WSHSY and CDR2 SAAADI. Trimming pared 6 bases from V and 2 bases from J, leaving 13 bases between. The CDR3 DNA is TGCGCCAGCAGCTCCCAGGCGGTCAACTATGGCTACACCTTC. It encodes CASSSQAVNYGYTF.

This chain joins TRBV30 and TRBJ1-6; D ambiguous. CDR3 length: 15 amino acids. Germline V gene lookup returns CDR1 GTSNPN and CDR2 SVGIG (reference sequence). Trimming stripped 0 bases from V and 5 bases from J, with 11 bases between. The CDR3 coding sequence is TGTGCCTGGAGTGTTGGCAGGAGGAATAATTCACCCCTCCACTTT. Translating it yields CAWSVGRRNNSPLHF.

The chain has TRBV5-1 and TRBJ2-7; TRBD2 is a possible D gene (5 bases). V gave up 0 bases and J gave up 3 bases, with 13 bases separating them. The germline gives CDR1 SGHRS, CDR2 YFSETQ. There are 15 residues in the CDR3. In DNA form, the CDR3 reads TGCGCCAGCAGCTTGGCCGGAGGACTTAACTACGAGCAGTACTTC. Protein product: CASSLAGGLNYEQYF.

This rearrangement joins TRBV5-1 to TRBJ1-1; D remains unclear. The V end was cut by 3 bases, the J end by 3 bases, with 12 bases between. The CDR3 totals 14 residues. The germline V gene has CDR1 SGHRS and CDR2 YFSETQ. CDR3 sequence: CASSSRAGDTEAFF. In nucleotides, the CDR3 is TGCGCCAGCAGCTCCCGGGCGGGAGACACTGAAGCTTTCTTT.

V usage is TRBV29-1 and J usage is TRBJ2-1; weak D call: TRBD1 (5 bases). The CDR3 sequence is 12 residues long. Trimming shortened V by 1 base and J by 8 bases, and 9 bases separated the two germline ends. CDR1 and CDR2 from the germline V gene are SQVTM and ANQGSEA. In DNA, the CDR3 is TGCAGCGTTGAAGGACAGACGTATGAGCAGTTCTTC. Translation: CSVEGQTYEQFF.

This chain connects TRBV6-5 to TRBJ2-3, with D perhaps given as TRBD1 or TRBD2 (6 bases each). Germline loops: CDR1 MNHEY, CDR2 SVGAGI. V was pared by 4 bases and J by 8 bases, with 13 bases between. CDR3 length: 13 residues. The CDR3 loop is CASSLDGGRTQYF. As DNA, the CDR3 is TGTGCCAGCAGTTTAGACGGGGGCCGTACGCAGTATTTT.

This sequence joins TRBV28 and TRBJ1-1, with 8 bases aligning to TRBD1. Germline CDR1 reads MDHEN; CDR2 reads SYDVKM. The ends lost 4 bases at V and 1 base at J; junction bases unmatched: 5. The CDR3 covers 15 residues. DNA for the CDR3: TGTGCCAGCAGTTCCCAGGGGGCTGGGAACACTGAAGCTTTCTTT. This gives the protein CASSSQGAGNTEAFF.

The rearrangement joins TRBV6-5 to TRBJ1-1; TRBD1 is a possible D gene (6 bases). The germline gives CDR1 MNHEY, CDR2 SVGAGI. CDR3 size: 15 residues. V lost 4 bases and J 2 bases, leaving 14 bases between the germline ends. The chain's CDR3 is CASSSGASGNTEAFF. The CDR3 nucleotides read TGTGCCAGCAGTTCGGGGGCTTCGGGAAACACTGAAGCTTTCTTT.

The V and J genes are TRBV12-3 or TRBV12-4 and TRBJ1-2; D ambiguous. The V gene lost 5 bases and the J gene lost 4 bases, with 8 bases spanning the gap. The CDR3 has 12 amino acids. This chain's CDR3 is CASSPTLYGYTF. The CDR3 DNA follows: TGTGCCAGCAGTCCCACCCTCTATGGCTACACCTTC.

The gene calls are TRBV5-4 and TRBJ1-3; D remains ambiguous. V lost 0 bases and J lost 0, with 10 bases in between. The germline gives CDR1 SGHNT, CDR2 YYREEE (reference sequence). The CDR3 extends over 16 amino acids. This CDR3 reads CASSLDLRSSGNTIYF. Written as DNA, the CDR3 is TGTGCCAGCAGCTTGGATCTCAGGAGCTCTGGAAACACCATATATTTT.

The chain employs TRBV6-1 and TRBJ2-3, with 10 bases aligning to TRBD1. The CDR3 contains 17 residues. CDR1 and CDR2 (germline): MNHNS, SASEGT. J lost 2 bases, V lost 2 bases, and 7 bases had no gene match. The CDR3 coding sequence is TGTGCCAGCAGTGAATTTTCCGGGACAGGGGTCACAGATACGCAGTATTTT. Translated, it gives CASSEFSGTGVTDTQYF.

V and J are TRBV19 and TRBJ1-2; no definite D call. V shed 5 bases and J shed 0 bases, with 7 bases lying between them. Germline V gene lookup returns CDR1 LNHDA and CDR2 SQIVND (reference sequence). The CDR3 has 13 amino acids. CDR3 region: CASSLGTNYGYTF. The CDR3, as DNA: TGTGCCAGTAGTCTTGGAACTAACTATGGCTACACCTTC.

The V and J genes are TRBV14 and TRBJ1-1; D remains unclear. The V gene's germline CDR1 is SGHDN and CDR2 FVKESK. The CDR3 sequence is 16 residues long. V was pared by 1 base and J by 1 base, with 13 bases between. The CDR3 sequence is CASSQVVGRGNTEAFF. CDR3 bases: TGTGCCAGCAGCCAAGTGGTTGGGCGGGGGAACACTGAAGCTTTCTTT.

This chain joins TRBV6-2 or TRBV6-3 and TRBJ1-5; D not certain. CDR1 is MNHEY, CDR2 SVGEGT, per germline. This CDR3 region has 17 residues. Trimming took off 0 bases at V and 0 bases at J, with 12 bases between the two ends. The CDR3 nucleotides read TGTGCCAGCAGTTACTCGGGTACACCTTATAGCAATCAGCCCCAGCATTTT. As protein: CASSYSGTPYSNQPQHF.

The gene calls are TRBV3-1 (or the pseudogene TRBV3-2) and TRBJ2-1; D is unclear. Germline V CDR1 and CDR2: LGHDT, YNNKEL (reference sequence). The CDR3 consists of 14 residues. Trimming pared 0 bases from V and 7 bases from J, leaving 10 bases between. In DNA form, the CDR3 reads TGTGCCAGCAGCCAAGATATCCGGTCAAATGAGCAGTTCTTC. Protein: CASSQDIRSNEQFF.

This chain links TRBV28 with TRBJ2-4, with 8 positions matching TRBD2. V trimming: 5 bases; J trimming: 3 bases; junction bases outside the gene matches: 6. Germline V gene lookup returns CDR1 MDHEN and CDR2 SYDVKM. The CDR3 length is 15 residues. CDR3 sequence (DNA): TGTGCCAGCAGTGTCCGGGAGGGTATCAAAAACATTCAGTACTTC. As protein: CASSVREGIKNIQYF. Drawing the rest from reference TRBV28 and TRBJ2-4, the complete variable domain is DVKVTQSSRYLVKRTGEKVFLECVQDMDHENMFWYRQDPGLGLRLIYFSYDVKMKEKGDIPEGYSVSREKKERFSLILESASTNQTSMYLCASSVREGIKNIQYFGAGTRLSVL.

This CDR3 reads CASRIQGYGSPLHF. CDR3 sequence (DNA): TGTGCCAGCAGGATACAGGGTTATGGTTCACCCCTCCACTTT. V gene TRBV7-2 combines with J gene TRBJ1-6; D is possibly TRBD1 (6 bases). V lost 6 bases and J 9 bases, leaving 15 bases between the germline ends. Germline CDR1 reads SGHTA; CDR2 reads FQGNSA. CDR3 size: 14 residues.

The chain joins TRBV6-4 to TRBJ2-2; D might be TRBD1 (6 bases). The germline CDR1 and CDR2 sequences are MRHNA and SNTAGT. V gave up 6 bases and J gave up 6 bases, with 8 bases separating them. This CDR3 comprises 12 residues. This CDR3 reads CASRQGSGELFF. Written as DNA, the CDR3 is TGTGCCAGCAGACAGGGTTCCGGGGAGCTGTTTTTT.